The following is a T cell receptor beta chain sequence with its context. This CDR3 spans 16 amino acids. The ends lost 5 bases at V and 6 bases at J; junction bases unmatched: 12. Germline V gene data show CDR1 as SEHNR and CDR2 as FQNEAQ (reference sequence). Here immunoSEQ multiplex PCR was the method, and the copy in TCRdb shows in-frame clones only, minus some. The profile shows 45,000 to 70,000 clones, approximately 86% of them singletons. The source of the sample is a study of memory CD4+ T cells and cytomegalovirus serostatus. The sort gate was single viable CD3+CD4+CD8-CD45RO+ cells for memory CD4+ T cells.

Sequencing was performed on memory CD4+ T cells from blood. The gene calls are TRBV7-9 and TRBJ1-4, with 7 positions matching TRBD1. This receptor was identified in an adult in good health and CMV-seronegative. Some clones in this sample may be carry-over from other donors' samples. CDR3 DNA sequence: TGTGCCAGCAGCCCAAAGCGAGGGGGCAACGATGAAAAACTGTTTTTT. The encoded protein is CASSPKRGGNDEKLFF.